This TCR beta chain appears in the sequencing data of a study of control samples from healthy donors and cancer patients. Germline CDR1 SGHAT, CDR2 FQNNGV. V was shortened by 2 bases and J by 6 bases, with 10 bases between the two germline ends. The CDR3 runs 14 residues. Produced via immunoSEQ multiplex PCR; TCRdb's table is partial and in-frame only. The table lists about 410,000 clones, 75% to 95% of them singletons. What was sequenced was PBMCs. This chain uses TRBV11-2 with TRBJ2-2; no reliable D call. The clonotype comes from a man aged 40-55 years with head and neck cancer. CDR3 coding DNA: TGTGCCAGCAGCTTAACAACGGATGCCGGGGAGCTGTTTTTT. Amino acids: CASSLTTDAGELFF.